This TCR beta chain was documented in a study of T-cell reconstitution after alpha-beta-depleted transplantation in children. Preparation of the TCRbeta library was carried out with unique molecular identifiers. One entry per CDR3 protein results from TCRdb running MiXCR on the PCR reads. The sample includes some 590,000 distinct CDR3 sequences, roughly a tenth seen only once; the top ten take 4% to 5%. This specimen consisted of PBMCs from the stem cell graft donor, obtained from the stem cell graft. This TCR came from a human donor who donated a stem cell graft to a child with acute myeloid leukemia.

The CDR3 spells CASSFLSGGSGRARDTQYF. DNA of the CDR3: TGTGCCAGCAGCTTTCTATCCGGAGGTAGCGGGAGGGCCAGAGATACGCAGTATTTT. The chain is built from TRBV5-4 and TRBJ2-3, with 11 bases that match TRBD2. This CDR3 has 19 residues. Trimming removed 2 bases from V and 5 bases from J; junction bases left unmatched: 16. CDR1 and CDR2 from the germline V gene are SGHNT and YYREEE (reference sequence).